This T cell receptor beta chain was recovered during a study of identical twins. TCRdb re-derived calls from the 5' RACE reads in MiXCR, one entry per CDR3 protein. The sample holds around 280,000 distinct CDR3 sequences, approximately 8.5% seen once. Trimming stripped 2 bases from V and 4 bases from J, with 9 bases between. Germline CDR1 reads SEHNR; CDR2 reads FQNEAQ (reference sequence). The CDR3 length is 14 residues. With no exceptions, donors were healthy Caucasians. The sample also formed part of further work on yellow fever vaccine responses in identical twins. That work contributes: Reported findings indicate that twins' vaccine T cell responses seemed partially convergent, partially personalized.

The chain joins TRBV7-9 to TRBJ2-1; D perhaps matches TRBD2 (6 bases). The clonotype comes from a woman between 18 and 29 years old in good health. The specimen sequenced was memory (CD45RO+) T cells sorted from blood. The CDR3 protein is CASSLTSLYNEQFF. For the CDR3, the DNA is TGTGCCAGCAGCTTAACTAGCCTATACAATGAGCAGTTCTTC. Supplemented by reference TRBV7-9 and TRBJ2-1, the full variable domain reads DTGVSQNPRHKITKRGQNVTFRCDPISEHNRLYWYRQTLGQGPEFLTYFQNEAQLEKSRLLSDRFSAERPKGSFSTLEIQRTEQGDSAMYLCASSLTSLYNEQFFGPGTRLTVL.